The subject of this entry is one T cell receptor (beta chain). Its antigen is as yet unknown. Into CD45RA+ naive and CD45RA-negative memory subsets, the CD4+ cells were split. TCRdb's copy holds only in-frame clones and misses some; the assay was immunoSEQ multiplex PCR. This sample has a few hundred thousand clones, with approximately 65% found just once. The germline CDR1 and CDR2 sequences are SEHNR and FQNEAQ (reference sequence). CDR3 length equals 13 residues. The germline V and J ends were trimmed by 1 base and 3 bases, with 6 bases remaining between them. The sample belongs to a study of shared clonotypes between healthy human individuals. Across the whole study: Per-donor plates numbered three CD4 naive, three CD4 memory, two CD8 naive and one CD8 memory. Overall study findings and caveats: Naive subsets generally had larger estimated richness than memory subsets.

The chain combines TRBV7-9 with TRBJ2-5; D is undetermined. Specimen: memory CD4+ T cells sorted from blood. Documented subset: CD45RA-negative fraction. The clonotype comes from a man younger than 45 in good health. This chain's CDR3 is CASSLDVEETQYF. In DNA, the CDR3 is TGTGCCAGCAGCTTAGATGTGGAAGAGACCCAGTACTTC.